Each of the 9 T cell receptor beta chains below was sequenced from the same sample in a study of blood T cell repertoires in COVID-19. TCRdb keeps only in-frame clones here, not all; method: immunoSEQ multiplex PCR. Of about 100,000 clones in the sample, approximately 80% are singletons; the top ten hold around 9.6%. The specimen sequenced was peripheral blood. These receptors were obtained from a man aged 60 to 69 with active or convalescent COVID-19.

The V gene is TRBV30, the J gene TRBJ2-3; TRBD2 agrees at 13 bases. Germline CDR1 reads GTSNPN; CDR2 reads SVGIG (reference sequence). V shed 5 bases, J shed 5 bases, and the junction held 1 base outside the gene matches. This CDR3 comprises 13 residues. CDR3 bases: TGTGCCTGGCGGACTAGCGGGAGAGATACGCAGTATTTT. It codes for CAWRTSGRDTQYF.

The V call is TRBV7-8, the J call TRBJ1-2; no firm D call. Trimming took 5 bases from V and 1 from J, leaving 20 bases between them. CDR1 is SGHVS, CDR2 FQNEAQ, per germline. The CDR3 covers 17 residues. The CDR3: CASSPSGVSRVNYGYTF. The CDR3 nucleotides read TGTGCCAGCAGCCCCAGCGGAGTTTCAAGGGTTAACTATGGCTACACCTTC.

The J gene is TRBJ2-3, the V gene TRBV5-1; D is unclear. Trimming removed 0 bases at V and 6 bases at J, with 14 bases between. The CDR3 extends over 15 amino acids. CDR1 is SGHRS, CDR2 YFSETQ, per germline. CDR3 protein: CASSLAPRPEDTQYF. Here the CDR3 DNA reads TGCGCCAGCAGCTTGGCCCCCCGTCCGGAGGATACGCAGTATTTT.

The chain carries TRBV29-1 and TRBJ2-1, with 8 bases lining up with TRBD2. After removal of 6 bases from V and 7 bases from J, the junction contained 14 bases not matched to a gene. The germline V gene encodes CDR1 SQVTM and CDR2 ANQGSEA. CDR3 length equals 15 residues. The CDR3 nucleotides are TGCAGCGTCCTCCGGTCGGGAGGGCCTATTAATGAGCAGTTCTTC. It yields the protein CSVLRSGGPINEQFF.

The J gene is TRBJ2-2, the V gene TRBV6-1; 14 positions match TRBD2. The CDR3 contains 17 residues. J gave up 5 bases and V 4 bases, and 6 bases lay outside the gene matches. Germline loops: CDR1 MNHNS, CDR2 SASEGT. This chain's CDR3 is CASSGGGLAGVTGELFF. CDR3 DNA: TGTGCCAGCAGTGGGGGGGGACTAGCGGGAGTAACCGGGGAGCTGTTTTTT.

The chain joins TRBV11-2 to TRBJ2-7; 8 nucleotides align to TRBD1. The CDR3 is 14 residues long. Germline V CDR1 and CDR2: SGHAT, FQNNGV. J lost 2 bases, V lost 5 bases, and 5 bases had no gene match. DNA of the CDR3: TGTGCCAGCAGCCTCGGACAGGGACCCTACGAGCAGTACGTC. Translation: CASSLGQGPYEQYV.

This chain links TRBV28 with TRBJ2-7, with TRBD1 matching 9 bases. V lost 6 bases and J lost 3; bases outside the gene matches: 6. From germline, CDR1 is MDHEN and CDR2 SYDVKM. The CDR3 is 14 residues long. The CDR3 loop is CASRQDRGGYEQYF. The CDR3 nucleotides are TGTGCCAGCAGACAGGACAGGGGAGGCTACGAGCAGTACTTC. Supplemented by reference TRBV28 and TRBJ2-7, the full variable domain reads DVKVTQSSRYLVKRTGEKVFLECVQDMDHENMFWYRQDPGLGLRLIYFSYDVKMKEKGDIPEGYSVSREKKERFSLILESASTNQTSMYLCASRQDRGGYEQYFGPGTRLTVT.

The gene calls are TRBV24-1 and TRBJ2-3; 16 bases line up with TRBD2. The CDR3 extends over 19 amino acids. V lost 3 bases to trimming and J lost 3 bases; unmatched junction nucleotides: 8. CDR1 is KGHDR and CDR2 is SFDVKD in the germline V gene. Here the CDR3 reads CATSDPGLAGGKRTDTQYF. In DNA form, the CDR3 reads TGTGCCACCAGTGATCCGGGACTAGCGGGAGGGAAACGGACAGATACGCAGTATTTT.

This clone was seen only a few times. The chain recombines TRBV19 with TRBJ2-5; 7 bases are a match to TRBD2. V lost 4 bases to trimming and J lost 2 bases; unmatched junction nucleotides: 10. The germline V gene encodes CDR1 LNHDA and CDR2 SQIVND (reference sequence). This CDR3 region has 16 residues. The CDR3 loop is CASSRFGGREQETQYF. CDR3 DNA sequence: TGTGCCAGTAGTAGGTTCGGCGGGAGAGAACAAGAGACCCAGTACTTC.